The present T cell receptor beta chain was sequenced within a study of shared clonotypes between healthy human individuals. Overall study: Used for every donor were three CD4 naive, three CD4 memory, two CD8 naive and one CD8 memory plate.

Germline-derived CDR1 and CDR2 are SNHLY and FYNNEI. Trimming at V came to 5 bases and at J to 1 base, leaving 5 bases not matched to a gene. The CDR3 sequence is 17 residues long. Original processing notes: There were no quality scores in the junction-only immunoSEQ sequences, so filtering differed. Profiled with immunoSEQ multiplex PCR; TCRdb holds only in-frame clones, not every one. That table furnishes V, J and clone size, whereas the DNA furnished D and trimming. The repertoire holds millions of clones, with over 85% as singletons. The clonotype was recovered from a man in his late teens or twenties in good health. The rearrangement links TRBV2 to TRBJ1-4, with 12 positions matching TRBD1. Sequenced sample: naive CD4+ T cells sorted from blood. Subset here: CD45RA+ positively selected. This CDR3 is CASSSGQGAGTNEKLFF. The CDR3 DNA reads TGTGCCAGCAGTTCGGGACAGGGGGCAGGAACTAATGAAAAACTGTTTTTT.